Reported below is one T cell receptor beta chain. Its antigen is as yet unknown. This sample is part of a study of shared clonotypes between healthy human individuals. Across the study: The cohort comprised a couple of women and a few men. Their ages spanned 18 to 49 years.

V was shortened by 5 bases and J by 8 bases, with 13 bases between the two germline ends. Germline-derived CDR1 and CDR2 are MRHNA and SNTAGT. There are 13 residues in the CDR3. Original processing notes: Filtering differed because ImmunoSEQ produced junction-only sequences that carried no quality scores. Method: immunoSEQ multiplex PCR; TCRdb's copy keeps in-frame clones and lacks some. V and J calls and clone size follow that table, whereas D and trimming were derived from the DNA. The data contain around 510,000 clones, roughly 95% of them seen just once; the ten biggest clones take up about 0.067%. Findings and limits, study-wide: All-four-donor shared clonotypes had higher generation probabilities than non-shared clonotypes did.

The specimen was naive CD4+ T cells sorted from blood. Subset specified: CD45RA+ positively selected. This chain uses TRBV6-4 with TRBJ2-1; D may be TRBD2 (6 bases). The TCR was taken from a woman aged 25 to 39 in good health. The CDR3 DNA reads as TGTGCCAGCAGTAGAGAGGAGGGCCATGAGCAGTTCTTC. Its translation is CASSREEGHEQFF.